A selection of T cell receptor beta chains follows, all from one sample in a study of identical twins. TCRdb re-derived calls from the 5' RACE reads in MiXCR, one entry per CDR3 protein. The table includes approximately 620,000 distinct CDR3 sequences, 8.6% detected once. The data were also submitted as part of a second study, on yellow fever vaccine responses in identical twins.

The sequenced sample was PBMCs. The receptors shown here come from a woman aged 18-30 years in good health. Both conserved end residues are part of each CDR3. The D gene is left open where the match is weak. The listing skips clone size in some rows; elsewhere it reads once, few, many or a size class.

CDR3 DNA: TGTGCCAGCAGCTTTTCAGGGGAGGAGACCCAGTACTTC
CDR3 protein: CASSFSGEETQYF
D gene: .
V gene: TRBV11-2
CDR3 length: 13
clone size: few
J gene: TRBJ2-5

CDR3 DNA: TGTGCCAGCAGCTTAATGGGACTAGCGGAGTTATTACAAGAGACCCAGTACTTC
CDR3 protein: CASSLMGLAELLQETQYF
D gene: TRBD2
V gene: TRBV11-2
CDR3 length: 18
clone size: .
J gene: TRBJ2-5

CDR3 DNA: TGTGCCAGCAGCTTACGTGGCGGGACAGCCAACACCTACGAGCAGTACTTC
CDR3 protein: CASSLRGGTANTYEQYF
D gene: .
V gene: TRBV7-3
CDR3 length: 17
clone size: .
J gene: TRBJ2-7

CDR3 DNA: TGCGCCAGCAGCTTTCGGGAGGCCCTTGATACGCAGTATTTT
CDR3 protein: CASSFREALDTQYF
D gene: TRBD2
V gene: TRBV5-1
CDR3 length: 14
clone size: many
J gene: TRBJ2-3

CDR3 DNA: TGCAGTGCTGAAGGGACTAGCGGGTGGGGAGGCGAGCAGTACTTC
CDR3 protein: CSAEGTSGWGGEQYF
D gene: TRBD2
V gene: TRBV20-1
CDR3 length: 15
clone size: .
J gene: TRBJ2-7

CDR3 DNA: TGTGCCACCAGCGGTGGGGCAGGTGGCACAGATACGCAGTATTTT
CDR3 protein: CATSGGAGGTDTQYF
D gene: .
V gene: TRBV24-1
CDR3 length: 15
clone size: once
J gene: TRBJ2-3

CDR3 DNA: TGCAGTGCTAGGAGGCTAGCGGGAAACTCCTACGAGCAGTACTTC
CDR3 protein: CSARRLAGNSYEQYF
D gene: TRBD2
V gene: TRBV20-1
CDR3 length: 15
clone size: many
J gene: TRBJ2-7

CDR3 DNA: TGTGCTAGTGCCCTGGCCGTAAATCAGCCCCAGCATTTT
CDR3 protein: CASALAVNQPQHF
D gene: .
V gene: TRBV12-5
CDR3 length: 13
clone size: .
J gene: TRBJ1-5

CDR3 DNA: TGTGCCAGCAGGCTTAGGTTGGCTAGCGGGGTATCCTACGAGCAGTACTTC
CDR3 protein: CASRLRLASGVSYEQYF
D gene: TRBD2
V gene: TRBV11-2
CDR3 length: 17
clone size: few
J gene: TRBJ2-7

CDR3 DNA: TGTGCCAGCAGTTCGGACGGGCAGTGGACTTTCTTT
CDR3 protein: CASSSDGQWTFF
D gene: .
V gene: TRBV6-6
CDR3 length: 12
clone size: .
J gene: TRBJ1-1

CDR3 DNA: TGTGCCAGCACCTCCGGGACAGGAACCTACGAGCAGTACTTC
CDR3 protein: CASTSGTGTYEQYF
D gene: TRBD1
V gene: TRBV6-1
CDR3 length: 14
clone size: few
J gene: TRBJ2-7

CDR3 DNA: TGTGCCAGCGGGGAGAATGGCTACACCTTC
CDR3 protein: CASGENGYTF
D gene: .
V gene: TRBV12-3/TRBV12-4
CDR3 length: 10
clone size: few
J gene: TRBJ1-2

CDR3 DNA: TGCAGCGTTGCGGGAGAACTTAGCACAGATACGCAGTATTTT
CDR3 protein: CSVAGELSTDTQYF
D gene: .
V gene: TRBV29-1
CDR3 length: 14
clone size: few
J gene: TRBJ2-3

CDR3 DNA: TGTGCCAGCAGTGTGGCCGCAAAAGGGGAGCAGTACTTC
CDR3 protein: CASSVAAKGEQYF
D gene: .
V gene: TRBV25-1
CDR3 length: 13
clone size: many
J gene: TRBJ2-7

CDR3 DNA: TGTGCCAGCAGCTTGGAGGGACAGGGTTTCTCTGGGGCCAACGTCCTGACTTTC
CDR3 protein: CASSLEGQGFSGANVLTF
D gene: TRBD1
V gene: TRBV5-6
CDR3 length: 18
clone size: .
J gene: TRBJ2-6

CDR3 DNA: TGTGCCAGCAGCTCCAACAGATACAATGAGCAGTTCTTC
CDR3 protein: CASSSNRYNEQFF
D gene: .
V gene: TRBV5-4
CDR3 length: 13
clone size: .
J gene: TRBJ2-1

CDR3 DNA: TGCGCCAGCAGCCAAGAAGAGGGGGGCTACAATGAGCAGTTCTTC
CDR3 protein: CASSQEEGGYNEQFF
D gene: .
V gene: TRBV4-3
CDR3 length: 15
clone size: few
J gene: TRBJ2-1

CDR3 DNA: TGCGCCAGCAGCTTCAACCCGGGACTAGCGGGAGACACAGATACGCAGTATTTT
CDR3 protein: CASSFNPGLAGDTDTQYF
D gene: TRBD2
V gene: TRBV5-1
CDR3 length: 18
clone size: many
J gene: TRBJ2-3

CDR3 DNA: TGCGCCAGCAGCCAAGTACTAGCGGGAGGAGTCGGGGAGCTGTTTTTT
CDR3 protein: CASSQVLAGGVGELFF
D gene: TRBD2
V gene: TRBV4-3
CDR3 length: 16
clone size: many
J gene: TRBJ2-2

CDR3 DNA: TGTGCCAGCAGCAAAGTTCCTACAGGGGACGGGGAGCAGTTCTTC
CDR3 protein: CASSKVPTGDGEQFF
D gene: .
V gene: TRBV21-1
CDR3 length: 15
clone size: .
J gene: TRBJ2-1

CDR3 DNA: TGCAGCGTCCCCCGGGGGGAGAACACCGGGGAGCTGTTTTTT
CDR3 protein: CSVPRGENTGELFF
D gene: TRBD2
V gene: TRBV29-1
CDR3 length: 14
clone size: few
J gene: TRBJ2-2

CDR3 DNA: TGCAGTGCTAGAAGAGAAGAGACCCAGTACTTC
CDR3 protein: CSARREETQYF
D gene: .
V gene: TRBV20-1
CDR3 length: 11
clone size: .
J gene: TRBJ2-5

CDR3 DNA: TGCAGTGCTAGAACTAGCGGGGCCGGGACCCAGTACTTC
CDR3 protein: CSARTSGAGTQYF
D gene: TRBD2
V gene: TRBV20-1
CDR3 length: 13
clone size: .
J gene: TRBJ2-5

CDR3 DNA: TGTGCCAGCAGTTTAGGTGCTAGCGGAACCTACGAGCAGTACTTC
CDR3 protein: CASSLGASGTYEQYF
D gene: TRBD2
V gene: TRBV7-2
CDR3 length: 15
clone size: many
J gene: TRBJ2-7

CDR3 DNA: TGTGCCAGCGGAGGACTAGCGGGGGGCGAACTCCAAGAGACCCAGTACTTC
CDR3 protein: CASGGLAGGELQETQYF
D gene: TRBD2
V gene: TRBV7-8
CDR3 length: 17
clone size: .
J gene: TRBJ2-5

CDR3 DNA: TGTGCCAGCAGCCAAGATGAGTGGGGGGGCTACAATGAGCAGTTCTTC
CDR3 protein: CASSQDEWGGYNEQFF
D gene: TRBD2
V gene: TRBV3-1
CDR3 length: 16
clone size: .
J gene: TRBJ2-1

CDR3 DNA: TGTGCCACCAGCAGCCCCGGCTTCACAGATACGCAGTATTTT
CDR3 protein: CATSSPGFTDTQYF
D gene: .
V gene: TRBV15
CDR3 length: 14
clone size: .
J gene: TRBJ2-3

CDR3 DNA: TGTGCCTGGAGAGATAACAATGAGCAGTTCTTC
CDR3 protein: CAWRDNNEQFF
D gene: .
V gene: TRBV30
CDR3 length: 11
clone size: .
J gene: TRBJ2-1

CDR3 DNA: TGTGCCAGCAGCGGCCTTTTGGGCACTGAAGCTTTCTTT
CDR3 protein: CASSGLLGTEAFF
D gene: .
V gene: TRBV9
CDR3 length: 13
clone size: many
J gene: TRBJ1-1

CDR3 DNA: TGCAGTGCTAAATTTCGACTAGCGGTCCAAGAGACCCAGTACTTC
CDR3 protein: CSAKFRLAVQETQYF
D gene: TRBD2
V gene: TRBV20-1
CDR3 length: 15
clone size: many
J gene: TRBJ2-5

CDR3 DNA: TGCGCCAGCAGCCAAGAGGCGACTAGCGGGAACGATGAGCAGTTCTTC
CDR3 protein: CASSQEATSGNDEQFF
D gene: TRBD2
V gene: TRBV4-3
CDR3 length: 16
clone size: many
J gene: TRBJ2-1

CDR3 DNA: TGCAGTTCAAGGACAGGGGGCGAAGGCTACACCTTC
CDR3 protein: CSSRTGGEGYTF
D gene: TRBD1
V gene: TRBV20-1
CDR3 length: 12
clone size: .
J gene: TRBJ1-2

CDR3 DNA: TGTGCCAGCAGCATGAGCGCCGGATCCTACGAGCAGTACTTC
CDR3 protein: CASSMSAGSYEQYF
D gene: .
V gene: TRBV3-1
CDR3 length: 14
clone size: .
J gene: TRBJ2-7

CDR3 DNA: TGTGCCAGCAGGTCGGGACACGGGGCGTACGAGCAGTACTTC
CDR3 protein: CASRSGHGAYEQYF
D gene: .
V gene: TRBV12-3/TRBV12-4
CDR3 length: 14
clone size: many
J gene: TRBJ2-7

CDR3 DNA: TGTGCCAGCAGTTTAGGTAGGGGGGTCCATGAGCAGTTCTTC
CDR3 protein: CASSLGRGVHEQFF
D gene: .
V gene: TRBV12-3/TRBV12-4
CDR3 length: 14
clone size: .
J gene: TRBJ2-1

CDR3 DNA: TGTGCCATCAGTGCCCCTGCGACATTGCCAACCTACAATGAGCAGTTCTTC
CDR3 protein: CAISAPATLPTYNEQFF
D gene: .
V gene: TRBV10-3
CDR3 length: 17
clone size: .
J gene: TRBJ2-1

CDR3 DNA: TGCGCCAGCAGCCAAGTCACAGCCACTGAAGCTTTCTTT
CDR3 protein: CASSQVTATEAFF
D gene: .
V gene: TRBV4-1
CDR3 length: 13
clone size: few
J gene: TRBJ1-1

CDR3 DNA: TGTGCCAGCAGCTCACTGGGGACAGGGGTTATGACAGATACGCAGTATTTT
CDR3 protein: CASSSLGTGVMTDTQYF
D gene: TRBD1
V gene: TRBV7-9
CDR3 length: 17
clone size: many
J gene: TRBJ2-3

CDR3 DNA: TGCAGTGCTAGAGATAGCGGGAGCTCCTACAATGAGCAGTTCTTC
CDR3 protein: CSARDSGSSYNEQFF
D gene: TRBD2
V gene: TRBV20-1
CDR3 length: 15
clone size: many
J gene: TRBJ2-1

CDR3 DNA: TGTGCCAGCAGCTTATATGGCGGGGGAAACACCGGGGAGCTGTTTTTT
CDR3 protein: CASSLYGGGNTGELFF
D gene: TRBD2
V gene: TRBV13
CDR3 length: 16
clone size: .
J gene: TRBJ2-2

CDR3 DNA: TGTGCCAGCAGTCCCACTGGTAGAGATCAGCCCCAGCATTTT
CDR3 protein: CASSPTGRDQPQHF
D gene: .
V gene: TRBV6-1
CDR3 length: 14
clone size: many
J gene: TRBJ1-5

CDR3 DNA: TGTGCCAGCAGCTCTACAGCCAGCGCGAACACCGGGGAGCTGTTTTTT
CDR3 protein: CASSSTASANTGELFF
D gene: .
V gene: TRBV13
CDR3 length: 16
clone size: few
J gene: TRBJ2-2

CDR3 DNA: TGTGCCAGCAGCGTAGATCAGGACCAAGGTTACGAGCAGTACTTC
CDR3 protein: CASSVDQDQGYEQYF
D gene: .
V gene: TRBV9
CDR3 length: 15
clone size: many
J gene: TRBJ2-7

CDR3 DNA: TGTGCCGGCATCGTAGAGCCGGGACAGGCCTTCAATGAGCAGTTCTTC
CDR3 protein: CAGIVEPGQAFNEQFF
D gene: TRBD1
V gene: TRBV7-9
CDR3 length: 16
clone size: .
J gene: TRBJ2-1

CDR3 DNA: TGCAGCGTTGAAGGCCTAGCGGGAGGGCGGCAGTATTTT
CDR3 protein: CSVEGLAGGRQYF
D gene: TRBD2
V gene: TRBV29-1
CDR3 length: 13
clone size: .
J gene: TRBJ2-3

CDR3 DNA: TGTGCCAGCAGCTTAGGTATAGGATTAACCTACGAGCAGTACTTC
CDR3 protein: CASSLGIGLTYEQYF
D gene: .
V gene: TRBV7-9
CDR3 length: 15
clone size: many
J gene: TRBJ2-7

CDR3 DNA: TGTGCCAGCAGTTTCTCGGCACACGGACAGGGGAGCAACGAGCAGTACTTC
CDR3 protein: CASSFSAHGQGSNEQYF
D gene: TRBD1
V gene: TRBV27
CDR3 length: 17
clone size: .
J gene: TRBJ2-7

CDR3 DNA: TGCGCCAGCAGCTTGGGAGCGGGCTTCAACACTGAAGCTTTCTTT
CDR3 protein: CASSLGAGFNTEAFF
D gene: .
V gene: TRBV5-1
CDR3 length: 15
clone size: many
J gene: TRBJ1-1

CDR3 DNA: TGTGCCAGCAGCCTACTAGCGGGAGGGCCCGGTTGGGCCGGGGAGCTGTTTTTT
CDR3 protein: CASSLLAGGPGWAGELFF
D gene: TRBD2
V gene: TRBV5-6
CDR3 length: 18
clone size: few
J gene: TRBJ2-2

CDR3 DNA: TGTGCCAGCAGTTACGGCCACAGGACAGCCACCTACGAGCAGTACTTC
CDR3 protein: CASSYGHRTATYEQYF
D gene: .
V gene: TRBV6-2/TRBV6-3
CDR3 length: 16
clone size: many
J gene: TRBJ2-7

CDR3 DNA: TGCAGTGTTTGCTTGGCCGGGAAGGTGGCCCTCGAGCAGTACTTC
CDR3 protein: CSVCLAGKVALEQYF
D gene: .
V gene: TRBV20-1
CDR3 length: 15
clone size: few
J gene: TRBJ2-7

CDR3 DNA: TGCGCCAGCAGCCAAGATGGGGATACGCAGTATTTT
CDR3 protein: CASSQDGDTQYF
D gene: .
V gene: TRBV4-3
CDR3 length: 12
clone size: many
J gene: TRBJ2-3

CDR3 DNA: TGCGCCAGCAGCTTTAAGGGTATGAATTCACCCCTCCACTTT
CDR3 protein: CASSFKGMNSPLHF
D gene: .
V gene: TRBV5-1
CDR3 length: 14
clone size: .
J gene: TRBJ1-6

CDR3 DNA: TGTGCCAGCAGCTTCGGGACTAGCGGATCCGGTGGGACCCAGTACTTC
CDR3 protein: CASSFGTSGSGGTQYF
D gene: TRBD2
V gene: TRBV7-8
CDR3 length: 16
clone size: .
J gene: TRBJ2-5

CDR3 DNA: TGTGCCAGCAGCTTAGCCGGGCTAGCGGAGTACTACGAGCAGTACTTC
CDR3 protein: CASSLAGLAEYYEQYF
D gene: TRBD2
V gene: TRBV7-9
CDR3 length: 16
clone size: few
J gene: TRBJ2-7